The next 5 T cell receptor beta chains were all read from a single sample in a study of CD8+CD57+ T cells in acquired aplastic anemia. Whoever was chosen for sequencing had shown CD8+CD57+ cell expansion by flow cytometry. TCR beta VDJ combinations and CDR3 sequences were profiled from genomic DNA. TCRdb re-analysed the reads in MiXCR, keeping a single row per CDR3 protein. The sample includes 200,000 to 300,000 distinct CDR3 sequences, around 43% seen only once; the top ten take 7.8%. Sequenced: sorted CD4+, CD8+, or CD8+CD57+ T cells (not recorded which) from PBMCs. The receptors were sampled from a human donor with aplastic anemia.

V gene TRBV7-8 combines with J gene TRBJ1-1; no firm D call. Trimming removed 5 bases from V and 1 base from J, with 11 bases in between. This CDR3 has 14 residues. The V gene's germline CDR1 is SGHVS and CDR2 FQNEAQ. The CDR3 coding sequence is TGTGCCAGCAGCCCCCTCTGGTGGAACACTGAAGCTTTCTTT. Amino acid sequence: CASSPLWWNTEAFF.

This clonotype was found many times. V and J are TRBV7-9 and TRBJ2-7; D ambiguous. Germline V CDR1 and CDR2: SEHNR, FQNEAQ (reference sequence). V shed 3 bases and J shed 3 bases, with 3 bases lying between them. The CDR3 is 11 amino acids. The CDR3 DNA reads as TGTGCCAGCAGCTTCGACTACGAGCAGTACTTC. Translated, it gives CASSFDYEQYF.

This clonotype was seen many times. This rearrangement joins TRBV20-1 to TRBJ2-1, with TRBD2 identical over 11 bases. There are 14 residues in the CDR3. The ends lost 6 bases at V and 5 bases at J; junction bases unmatched: 6. In germline, CDR1 is DFQATT, CDR2 SNEGSKA (reference sequence). CDR3 sequence reads: CSARWGLADNEQFF. The CDR3 nucleotides are TGCAGTGCCCGGTGGGGACTAGCGGACAATGAGCAGTTCTTC.

This clonotype was seen once. The rearrangement uses TRBV19 and TRBJ1-4, with no clear D. This CDR3 spans 16 amino acids. Trimming took 6 bases from V and 6 from J, leaving 20 bases between them. CDR1 and CDR2 from the germline V gene are LNHDA and SQIVND (reference sequence). The CDR3: CASRTVTGIEDEKLFF. The CDR3 DNA reads TGTGCCAGTAGAACAGTCACCGGGATAGAGGATGAAAAACTGTTTTTT. Complete variable domain (other parts from reference TRBV19 and TRBJ1-4): DGGITQSPKYLFRKEGQNVTLSCEQNLNHDAMYWYRQDPGQGLRLIYYSQIVNDFQKGDIAEGYSVSREKKESFPLTVTSAQKNPTAFYLCASRTVTGIEDEKLFFGSGTQLSVL.

This clonotype came up many times. The rearrangement links TRBV19 to TRBJ2-1; tentatively, D is TRBD2 (6 bases). V was shortened by 4 bases and J by 8 bases, with 21 bases between the two germline ends. Germline CDR1 and CDR2: LNHDA and SQIVND (reference sequence). CDR3 length: 16 residues. CDR3 nucleotide sequence: TGTGCCAGTAGTACCAAGACTAGACCCCTTTTTGATGAGCAGTTCTTC. Translating it yields CASSTKTRPLFDEQFF.